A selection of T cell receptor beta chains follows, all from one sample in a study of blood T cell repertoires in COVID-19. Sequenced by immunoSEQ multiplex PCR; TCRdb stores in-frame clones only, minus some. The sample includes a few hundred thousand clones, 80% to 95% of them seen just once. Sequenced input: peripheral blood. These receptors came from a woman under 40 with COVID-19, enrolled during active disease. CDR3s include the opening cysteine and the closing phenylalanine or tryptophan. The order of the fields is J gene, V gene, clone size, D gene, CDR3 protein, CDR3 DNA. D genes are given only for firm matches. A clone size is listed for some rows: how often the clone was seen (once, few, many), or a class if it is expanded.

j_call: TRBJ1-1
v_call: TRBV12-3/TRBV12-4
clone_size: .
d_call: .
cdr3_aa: CASSSGMNTEAFF
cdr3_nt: TGTGCCAGCAGTTCAGGGATGAACACTGAAGCTTTCTTT

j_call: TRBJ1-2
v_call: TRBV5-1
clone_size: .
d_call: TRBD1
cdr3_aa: CASSLYRGWGYTF
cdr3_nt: TGCGCCAGCAGCCTGTACAGGGGTTGGGGCTACACCTTC

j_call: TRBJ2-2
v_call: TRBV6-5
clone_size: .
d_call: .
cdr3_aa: CACPLTSPDTGELFF
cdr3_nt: TGTGCCTGCCCCTTGACTAGTCCGGACACCGGGGAGCTGTTTTTT

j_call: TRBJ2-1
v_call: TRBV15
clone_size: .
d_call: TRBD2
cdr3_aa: CATSRDLSGRAVNNEQFF
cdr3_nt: TGTGCCACCAGCAGAGATTTAAGCGGGAGGGCCGTTAACAATGAGCAGTTCTTC

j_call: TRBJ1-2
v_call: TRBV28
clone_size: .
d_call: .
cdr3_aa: CASTPGGRESGYTF
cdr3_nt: TGTGCCAGCACCCCGGGGGGGAGAGAGAGTGGCTACACCTTC

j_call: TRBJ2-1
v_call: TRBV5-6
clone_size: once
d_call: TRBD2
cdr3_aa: CASSLVLGLERDEQFF
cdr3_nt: TGTGCCAGCAGCTTGGTCCTCGGACTAGAACGTGATGAGCAGTTCTTC

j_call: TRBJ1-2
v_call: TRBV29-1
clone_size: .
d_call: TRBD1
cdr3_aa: CSVEVYQGASYGYTF
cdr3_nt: TGCAGCGTTGAAGTCTATCAGGGGGCTAGCTATGGCTACACCTTC

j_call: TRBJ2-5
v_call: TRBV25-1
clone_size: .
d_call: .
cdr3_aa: CASAPIGALIRDRYF
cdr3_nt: TGTGCCAGCGCCCCTATAGGAGCGTTGATAAGAGACCGGTACTTC

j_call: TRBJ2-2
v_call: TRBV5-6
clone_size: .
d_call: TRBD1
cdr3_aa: CASSLGSGGTGELFF
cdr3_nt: TGTGCCAGCAGCTTGGGTTCAGGGGGCACCGGGGAGCTGTTTTTT

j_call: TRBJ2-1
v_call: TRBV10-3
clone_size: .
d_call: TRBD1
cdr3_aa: CAISGPEGGDEQFF
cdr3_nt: TGTGCCATCAGTGGGCCAGAAGGGGGCGATGAGCAGTTCTTC

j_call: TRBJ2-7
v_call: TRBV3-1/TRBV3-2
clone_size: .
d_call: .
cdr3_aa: CASSPRGSYEQYF
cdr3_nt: TGTGCCAGCAGCCCCAGGGGATCTTACGAGCAGTACTTC

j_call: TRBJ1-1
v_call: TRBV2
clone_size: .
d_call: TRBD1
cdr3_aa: CASSESGTGVTEAFF
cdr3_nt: TGTGCCAGCAGTGAGTCGGGGACAGGGGTCACTGAAGCTTTCTTT

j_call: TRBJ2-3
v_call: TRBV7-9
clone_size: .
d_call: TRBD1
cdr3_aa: CASSLRQGAPDTQYF
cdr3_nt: TGTGCCAGCAGCTTGAGACAGGGGGCCCCAGATACGCAGTATTTT

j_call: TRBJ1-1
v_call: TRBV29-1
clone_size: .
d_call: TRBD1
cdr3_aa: CSAWTGGTEAFF
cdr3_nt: TGCAGCGCATGGACAGGTGGGACTGAAGCTTTCTTT

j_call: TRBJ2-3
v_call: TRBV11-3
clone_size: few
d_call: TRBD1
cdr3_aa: CASSPRQGATDTQYF
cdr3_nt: TGTGCCAGCAGCCCTCGGCAGGGGGCTACAGATACGCAGTATTTT

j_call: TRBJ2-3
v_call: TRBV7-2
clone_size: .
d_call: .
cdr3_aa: CASSLWRSTDTQYF
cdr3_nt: TGTGCCAGCAGCTTATGGAGAAGCACAGATACGCAGTATTTT

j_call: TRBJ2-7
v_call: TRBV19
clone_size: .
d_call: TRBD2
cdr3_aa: CASAASGGSSYEQYF
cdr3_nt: TGTGCCAGTGCCGCTAGCGGGGGGTCCTCCTACGAGCAGTACTTC

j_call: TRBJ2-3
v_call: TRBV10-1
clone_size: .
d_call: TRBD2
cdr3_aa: CATKESGSADTQYF
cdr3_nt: TGCGCCACCAAAGAGAGCGGGAGTGCAGATACGCAGTATTTT

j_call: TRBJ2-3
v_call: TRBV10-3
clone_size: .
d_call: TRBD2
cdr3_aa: CATGTSGRRGTDTQYF
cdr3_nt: TGTGCCACCGGGACTAGCGGGAGGCGAGGCACAGATACGCAGTATTTT

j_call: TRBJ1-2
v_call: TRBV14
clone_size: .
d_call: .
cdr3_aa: CASSQVGGEYGYTF
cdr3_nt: TGTGCCAGCAGCCAGGTCGGGGGGGAGTATGGCTACACCTTC

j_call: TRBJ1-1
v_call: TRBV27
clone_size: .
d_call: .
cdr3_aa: CASSLSPVGATEAFF
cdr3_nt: TGTGCCAGCAGTTTATCCCCAGTGGGGGCCACTGAAGCTTTCTTT

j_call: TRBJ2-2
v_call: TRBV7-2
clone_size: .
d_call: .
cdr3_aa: CASSFSGTNTGELFF
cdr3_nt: TGTGCCAGCAGCTTTAGCGGTACGAACACCGGGGAGCTGTTTTTT

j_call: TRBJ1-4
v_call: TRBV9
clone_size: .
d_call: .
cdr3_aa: CASSVGRTPTNEKLFF
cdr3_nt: TGTGCCAGCAGCGTAGGAAGGACACCAACTAATGAAAAACTGTTTTTT